Each of the 15 T cell receptor beta chains below was sequenced from the same sample in a study of breast tumors, draining lymph nodes, adjacent tissues. Axillary draining lymph nodes of breast cancer patients supplied the node samples. TCRdb redid the calling of the multiplex PCR reads with MiXCR, one entry per CDR3 protein. Seen here are about 150,000 distinct CDR3 sequences, approximately 20% observed once, and the top ten hold more than 2.5%. Sequences were obtained from axillary lymph node tissue. The origin of the receptors is a female donor with breast cancer. Some clones in this sample may be carry-over from other donors' samples.

This chain connects TRBV5-1 to TRBJ2-2; 11 bases match TRBD2. The V and J ends lost 4 bases and 4 bases, in that order; junction bases with no gene match: 3. The CDR3 extends over 15 amino acids. CDR1 is SGHRS and CDR2 is YFSETQ in the germline V gene. CDR3 amino acids: CASSPGTSGTGELFF. The CDR3 DNA reads TGCGCCAGCAGCCCAGGGACTAGCGGCACCGGGGAGCTGTTTTTT.

The J gene is TRBJ2-3, the V gene TRBV5-1; 9 nucleotides line up with TRBD2. With 1 base clipped from V and 6 bases from J, the junction kept 9 bases outside the gene matches. Germline CDR1 reads SGHRS; CDR2 reads YFSETQ. The CDR3 is 16 residues long. CDR3 nucleotides: TGCGCCAGCAGCTTGTCCGGCCTAGCGGGACGGGATACGCAGTATTTT. Amino acids: CASSLSGLAGRDTQYF.

This clonotype was found many times. The V call is TRBV6-4, the J call TRBJ2-1; 7 positions agree with TRBD2. Trimming at V came to 5 bases and at J to 4 bases, leaving 11 bases not matched to a gene. The CDR3 has 16 residues. Looked up from germline, CDR1 is MRHNA and CDR2 is SNTAGT. The CDR3 region is CASSREAGVIYNEQFF. CDR3 sequence (DNA): TGTGCCAGCAGTCGAGAGGCGGGAGTGATATACAATGAGCAGTTCTTC.

This clonotype was picked up many times. The rearrangement joins TRBV7-2 to TRBJ2-2; D is perhaps TRBD1 or TRBD2 (5 bases each). The CDR3 length is 16 residues. Germline V gene sequence: CDR1 SGHTA, CDR2 FQGNSA. V was pared by 1 base and J by 8 bases, with 17 bases between. CDR3 sequence reads: CASSLVGTALWGELFF. CDR3 nucleotide sequence: TGTGCCAGCAGCTTAGTTGGGACCGCTCTGTGGGGGGAGCTGTTTTTT.

As to this clonotype: One base away lies a much larger clone, so this may be a sequencing read error. Since the CDR3 does not end with the conserved phenylalanine or tryptophan, this likely comes from a read error. The genes are TRBV9 and TRBJ2-1; possibly TRBD1 or TRBD2 for D (5 bases each). In germline, CDR1 is SGDLS, CDR2 YYNGEE. This CDR3 comprises 14 residues. V lost 5 bases and J 7 bases, leaving 16 bases between the germline ends. CDR3 loop: CASSQGPPDNEQFS. CDR3 bases: TGTGCCAGCAGTCAGGGACCCCCTGATAATGAGCAGTTCTCC.

The chain uses TRBV28 and TRBJ2-1; TRBD2 matches at 9 bases. CDR1 and CDR2 (germline): MDHEN, SYDVKM. The CDR3 consists of 16 residues. J gave up 5 bases and V 0 bases, and 5 bases lay outside the gene matches. CDR3 sequence (DNA): TGTGCCAGCAGTTTATGGGTTAGCGGGAGCCACAATGAGCAGTTCTTC. Its protein is CASSLWVSGSHNEQFF.

The table lists this clonotype with many counts. The rearrangement uses TRBV5-1 and TRBJ1-6; D is unresolved. This CDR3 contains 20 residues. Germline V gene sequence: CDR1 SGHRS, CDR2 YFSETQ. The V and J ends lost 2 bases and 1 base respectively, with 22 bases between them. CDR3: CASSLRAPVEGGSYNSPLHF. In DNA form, the CDR3 reads TGCGCCAGCAGCTTAAGGGCGCCTGTGGAGGGAGGATCCTATAATTCACCCCTCCACTTT.

The chain uses TRBV20-1 and TRBJ1-1; maybe TRBD1 (5 bases). Trimming left V 2 bases short and J 1 base short, with 5 bases between. The germline gives CDR1 DFQATT, CDR2 SNEGSKA (reference sequence). The CDR3 length is 12 residues. The CDR3 DNA reads TGCAGTGCTAGACAGGGGAACACTGAAGCTTTCTTT. Protein sequence: CSARQGNTEAFF.

The chain has TRBV4-2 and TRBJ1-3, with D perhaps matching TRBD1 (6 bases). The CDR3 contains 15 residues. V lost 0 bases to trimming and J lost 4 bases, with 10 bases between them. Germline CDR1 is LGHNA and CDR2 is YNFKEQ. The CDR3: CASSQDWTAGNTIYF. The CDR3 DNA sequence: TGTGCCAGCAGCCAAGATTGGACAGCCGGAAACACCATATATTTT.

At least ten counts were recorded for this clonotype. The CDR3 region is CSAQQTSYEQYF. Here the CDR3 DNA reads TGCAGTGCCCAGCAGACTAGCTACGAGCAGTACTTC. V usage is TRBV20-1 and J usage is TRBJ2-7; maybe TRBD2 (6 bases). V gave up 6 bases and J gave up 3 bases, with 12 bases separating them. The CDR3 contains 12 residues. CDR1 DFQATT and CDR2 SNEGSKA come from the germline V gene (reference sequence).

In its sample, this clonotype was seen many times. The chain is built from TRBV7-2 and TRBJ2-3; D remains ambiguous. Per germline, CDR1 SGHTA and CDR2 FQGNSA. The CDR3 loop spans 15 amino acids. V was clipped by 1 base and J by 7 bases, with 15 bases between them. CDR3: CASSLGVSPQNTQYF. CDR3 sequence (DNA): TGTGCCAGCAGCTTAGGCGTCTCTCCCCAAAATACGCAGTATTTT.

A remark on this clonotype: This clone may be a read error of a much larger clone one base away. The chain is built from TRBV12-5 and TRBJ2-5; the match to TRBD2 covers 8 bases. The V gene's germline CDR1 is LGHNT and CDR2 FRNRAP. This CDR3 has 17 residues. J was trimmed by 2 bases and V by 2 bases; bases with no gene match: 10. The CDR3 DNA follows: TGTGCTAGTGGTTTGACTCAAGGGGCTAGCGGGCAAGAGACCCAGTACTTC. It encodes CASGLTQGASGQETQYF.

This clonotype was recorded at least ten times. The chain combines TRBV20-1 with TRBJ2-7; perhaps D is TRBD1 or TRBD2 (5 bases each). CDR3 size: 14 residues. Looked up from germline, CDR1 is DFQATT and CDR2 is SNEGSKA (reference sequence). The V gene lost 0 bases and the J gene lost 3 bases, with 12 bases spanning the gap. The CDR3 here is CSARDQGAGYEQYF. DNA of the CDR3: TGCAGTGCTAGAGATCAGGGTGCGGGCTACGAGCAGTACTTC.

The table lists this clonotype with a few counts. This CDR3 is CASSRDRVGQPQHF. The DNA for the CDR3 is TGTGCCAGTAGCAGGGACAGGGTGGGTCAGCCCCAGCATTTT. The rearrangement joins TRBV19 to TRBJ1-5; 9 nucleotides line up with TRBD1. The CDR3 length is 14 residues. Germline lookup yields CDR1 LNHDA and CDR2 SQIVND (reference sequence). Unmatched junction bases numbered 6, after V lost 6 bases and J lost 6 bases.

On this clonotype itself: This may arise from a read error, as a much more abundant clone is one base away. The V gene is TRBV20-1, the J gene TRBJ2-2; D gene unclear. This CDR3 has 15 residues. V was pared by 1 base and J by 1 base, with 10 bases between. The germline V gene has CDR1 DFQATT and CDR2 SNEGSKA (reference sequence). CDR3 loop: CSARGQELNTGELFF. CDR3 coding DNA: TGCAGTGCTAGAGGGCAAGAACTGAACACCGGGGAGCTGTTTTTT.